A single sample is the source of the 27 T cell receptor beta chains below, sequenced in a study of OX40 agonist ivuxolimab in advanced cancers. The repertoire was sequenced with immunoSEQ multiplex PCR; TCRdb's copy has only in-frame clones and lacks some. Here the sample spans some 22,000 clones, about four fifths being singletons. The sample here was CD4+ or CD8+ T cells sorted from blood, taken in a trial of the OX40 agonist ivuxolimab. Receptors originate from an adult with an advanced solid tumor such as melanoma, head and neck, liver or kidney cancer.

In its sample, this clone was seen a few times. DNA for the CDR3: TGTGCCAGTGCGGGGGGCAACGTTACAGTCCTAGCCAAAAACATTCAGTACTTC. Its protein is CASAGGNVTVLAKNIQYF. The V gene is TRBV27, the J gene TRBJ2-4, with 8 bases matching TRBD2. Trimming removed 9 bases from V and 0 bases from J; junction bases left unmatched: 16. Looked up from germline, CDR1 is MNHEY and CDR2 is SMNVEV (reference sequence). The length of the CDR3 is 18 residues.

As DNA, the CDR3 is TGCGCCAGCAGCTTGGAGGGTATGAACACTGAAGCTTTCTTT. Residues: CASSLEGMNTEAFF. The chain joins TRBV5-1 to TRBJ1-1; no clear D. CDR3 length: 14 residues. From germline, CDR1 is SGHRS and CDR2 YFSETQ. Trimming took 0 bases from V and 0 from J, leaving 6 bases between them.

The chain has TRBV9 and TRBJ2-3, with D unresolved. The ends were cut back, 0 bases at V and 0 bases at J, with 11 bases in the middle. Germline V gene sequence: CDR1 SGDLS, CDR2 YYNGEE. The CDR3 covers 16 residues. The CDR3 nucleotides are TGTGCCAGCAGCGTAGTTCTGGGAACTAGCACAGATACGCAGTATTTT. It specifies CASSVVLGTSTDTQYF.

CDR3 DNA sequence: TGTGCCAGTAGTATAGGGGACCTACCGACAGCTTTCTTT. It yields the protein CASSIGDLPTAFF. The chain is built from TRBV19 and TRBJ1-1; D may be TRBD1 (5 bases). Germline values: CDR1 LNHDA, CDR2 SQIVND (reference sequence). The CDR3 sequence is 13 residues long. The ends were cut back, 1 base at V and 10 bases at J, with 13 bases in the middle.

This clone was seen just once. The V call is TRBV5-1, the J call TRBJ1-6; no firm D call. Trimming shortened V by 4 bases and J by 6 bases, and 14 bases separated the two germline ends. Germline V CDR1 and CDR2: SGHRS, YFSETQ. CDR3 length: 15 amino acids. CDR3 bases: TGCGCCAGCAGCCCCGACACCAGATCTAATTCACCCCTCCACTTT. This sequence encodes CASSPDTRSNSPLHF.

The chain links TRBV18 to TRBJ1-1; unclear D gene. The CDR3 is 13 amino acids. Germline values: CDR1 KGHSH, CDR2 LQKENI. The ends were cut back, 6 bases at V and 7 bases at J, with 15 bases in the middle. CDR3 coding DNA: TGTGCCAGCTCCATAGGATATGAGGGTGAAGCTTTCTTT. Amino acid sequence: CASSIGYEGEAFF.

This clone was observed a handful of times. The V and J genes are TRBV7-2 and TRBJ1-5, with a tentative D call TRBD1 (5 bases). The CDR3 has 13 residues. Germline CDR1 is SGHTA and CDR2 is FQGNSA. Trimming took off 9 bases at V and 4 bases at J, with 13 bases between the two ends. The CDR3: CASHQGGNQPQHF. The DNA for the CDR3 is TGTGCCAGTCATCAGGGTGGAAATCAGCCCCAGCATTTT.

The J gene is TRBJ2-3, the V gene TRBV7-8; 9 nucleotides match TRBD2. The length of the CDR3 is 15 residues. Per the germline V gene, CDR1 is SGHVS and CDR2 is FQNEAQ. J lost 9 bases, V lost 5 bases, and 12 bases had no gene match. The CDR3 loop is CASSTGDSGGGTQYF. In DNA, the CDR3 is TGTGCCAGCAGCACGGGGGATAGCGGGGGTGGCACGCAGTATTTT.

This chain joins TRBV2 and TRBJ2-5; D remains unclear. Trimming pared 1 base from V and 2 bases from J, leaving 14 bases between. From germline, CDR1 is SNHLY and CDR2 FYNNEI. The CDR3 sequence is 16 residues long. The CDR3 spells CASSEEGGALQETQYF. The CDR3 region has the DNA TGTGCCAGCAGTGAAGAGGGCGGAGCACTTCAAGAGACCCAGTACTTC.

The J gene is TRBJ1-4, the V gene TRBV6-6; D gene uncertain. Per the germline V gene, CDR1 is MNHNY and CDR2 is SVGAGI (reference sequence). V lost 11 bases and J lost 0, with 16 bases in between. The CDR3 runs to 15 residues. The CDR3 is CAGRKAGPTNEKLFF. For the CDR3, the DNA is TGTGCCGGACGCAAAGCGGGCCCAACTAATGAAAAACTGTTTTTT.

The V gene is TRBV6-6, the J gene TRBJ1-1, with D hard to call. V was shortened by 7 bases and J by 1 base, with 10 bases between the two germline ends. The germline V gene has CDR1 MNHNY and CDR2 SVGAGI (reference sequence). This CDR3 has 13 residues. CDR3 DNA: TGTGCCAGCAAACTATGGGGGAACACTGAAGCTTTCTTT. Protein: CASKLWGNTEAFF.

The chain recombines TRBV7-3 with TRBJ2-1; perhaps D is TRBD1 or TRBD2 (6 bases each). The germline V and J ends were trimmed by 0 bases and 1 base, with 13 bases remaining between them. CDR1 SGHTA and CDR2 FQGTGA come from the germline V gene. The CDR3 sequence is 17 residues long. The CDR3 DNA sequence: TGTGCCAGCAGCTTAACGGGAGGAGGACAGTCCTACAATGAGCAGTTCTTC. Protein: CASSLTGGGQSYNEQFF.

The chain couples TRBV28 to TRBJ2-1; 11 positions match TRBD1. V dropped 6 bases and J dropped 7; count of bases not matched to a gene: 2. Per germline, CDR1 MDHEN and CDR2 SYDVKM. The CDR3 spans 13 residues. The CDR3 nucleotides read TGTGCCAGCAGGGGACAGGGGGTAAATGAGCAGTTCTTC. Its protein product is CASRGQGVNEQFF.

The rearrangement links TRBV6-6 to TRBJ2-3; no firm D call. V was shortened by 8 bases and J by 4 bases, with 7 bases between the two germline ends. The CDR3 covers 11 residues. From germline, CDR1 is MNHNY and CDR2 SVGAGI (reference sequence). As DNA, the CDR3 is TGTGCCAGCGGACGATCAGATACGCAGTATTTT. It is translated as CASGRSDTQYF.

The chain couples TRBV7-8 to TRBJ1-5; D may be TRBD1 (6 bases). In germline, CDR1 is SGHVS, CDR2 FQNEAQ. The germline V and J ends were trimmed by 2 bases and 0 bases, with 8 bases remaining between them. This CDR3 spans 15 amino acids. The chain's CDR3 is CASSLTGNSNQPQHF. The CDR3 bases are TGTGCCAGCAGCTTAACAGGGAATAGCAATCAGCCCCAGCATTTT.

CDR3 sequence: CASSVEGGAMADTQYF. As DNA, the CDR3 is TGTGCCAGCAGCGTAGAGGGGGGGGCGATGGCAGATACGCAGTATTTT. The V and J genes are TRBV9 and TRBJ2-3, with D possibly matching TRBD2 (7 bases). Germline lookup yields CDR1 SGDLS and CDR2 YYNGEE. V lost 0 bases, J lost 4 bases, and 15 bases lay in between. The CDR3 is made up of 16 amino acids.

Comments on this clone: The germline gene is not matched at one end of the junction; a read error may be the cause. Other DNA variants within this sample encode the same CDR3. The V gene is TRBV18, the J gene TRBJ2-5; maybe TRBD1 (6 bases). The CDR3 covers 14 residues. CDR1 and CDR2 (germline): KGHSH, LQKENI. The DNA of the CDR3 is TGTGCCAGCTCACCAAACGGACAGCAAGAGACTCAGTACTTC. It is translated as CASSPNGQQETQYF.

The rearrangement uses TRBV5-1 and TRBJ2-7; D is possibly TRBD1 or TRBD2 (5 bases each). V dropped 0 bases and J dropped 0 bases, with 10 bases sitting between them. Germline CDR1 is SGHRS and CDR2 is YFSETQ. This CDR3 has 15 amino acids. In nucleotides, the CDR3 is TGCGCCAGCAGCTTGGGGTGGGGGAGCTCCTACGAGCAGTACTTC. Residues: CASSLGWGSSYEQYF.

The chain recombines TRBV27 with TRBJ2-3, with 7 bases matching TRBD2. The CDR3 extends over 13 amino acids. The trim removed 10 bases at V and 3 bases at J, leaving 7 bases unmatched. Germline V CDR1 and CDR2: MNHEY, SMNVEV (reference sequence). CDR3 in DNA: TGTGCCACCGAACCCGGGGGGACAGATACGCAGTATTTT. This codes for CATEPGGTDTQYF.

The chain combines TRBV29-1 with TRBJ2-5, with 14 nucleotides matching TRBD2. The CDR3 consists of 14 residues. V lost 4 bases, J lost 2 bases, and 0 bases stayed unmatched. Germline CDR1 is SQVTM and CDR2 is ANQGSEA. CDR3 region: CSVGLAGGQETQYF. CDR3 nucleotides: TGCAGCGTTGGACTAGCGGGGGGGCAAGAGACCCAGTACTTC.

CDR3 in amino acids: CASSLGGSNQPQHF. CDR3 nucleotide sequence: TGTGCCAGCAGTTTAGGTGGCAGCAATCAGCCCCAGCATTTT. The J gene is TRBJ1-5, the V gene TRBV27; D is unclear. Germline CDR1 and CDR2: MNHEY and SMNVEV (reference sequence). The CDR3 has 14 residues. The V end lost 2 bases, the J end lost 1 base, and 6 bases lay between the germline ends.

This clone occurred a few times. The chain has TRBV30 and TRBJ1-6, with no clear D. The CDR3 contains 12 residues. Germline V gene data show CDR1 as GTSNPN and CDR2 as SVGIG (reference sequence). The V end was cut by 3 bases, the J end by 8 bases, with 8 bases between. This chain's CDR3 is CAWSADDSPLHF. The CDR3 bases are TGTGCCTGGAGCGCGGATGATTCACCCCTCCACTTT. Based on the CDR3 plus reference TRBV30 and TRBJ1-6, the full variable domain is SQTIHQWPATLVQPVGSPLSLECTVEGTSNPNLYWYRQAAGRGLQLLFYSVGIGQISSEVPQNLSASRPQDRQFILSSKKLLLSDSGFYLCAWSADDSPLHFGNGTRLTVT.

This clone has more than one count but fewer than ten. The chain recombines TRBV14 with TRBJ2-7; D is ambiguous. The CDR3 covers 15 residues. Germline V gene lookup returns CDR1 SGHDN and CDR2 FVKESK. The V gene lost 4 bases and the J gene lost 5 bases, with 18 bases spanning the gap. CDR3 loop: CASSLRMETPHEQYF. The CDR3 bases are TGTGCCAGCAGCCTAAGGATGGAAACACCCCACGAGCAGTACTTC.

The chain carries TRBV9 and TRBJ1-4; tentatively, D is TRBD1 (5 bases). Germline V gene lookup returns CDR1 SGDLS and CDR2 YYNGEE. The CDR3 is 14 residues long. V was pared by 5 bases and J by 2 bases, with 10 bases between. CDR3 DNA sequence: TGTGCCAGCAGTGAGGGGTGGACTAATGAAAAACTGTTTTTT. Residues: CASSEGWTNEKLFF.

In DNA, the CDR3 is TGTGCCAGCAGCTTAGGGGGCCTTCACACTGAAGCTTTCTTT. Translation gives CASSLGGLHTEAFF. This rearrangement joins TRBV7-2 to TRBJ1-1, with a tentative D call TRBD1 (5 bases). This CDR3 spans 14 amino acids. Germline values: CDR1 SGHTA, CDR2 FQGNSA. V lost 1 base and J 3 bases, leaving 9 bases between the germline ends.

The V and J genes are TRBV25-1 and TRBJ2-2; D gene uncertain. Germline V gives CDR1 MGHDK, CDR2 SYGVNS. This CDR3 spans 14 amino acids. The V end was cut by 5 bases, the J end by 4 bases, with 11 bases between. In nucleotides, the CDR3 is TGTGCCAGCAGTCCAAGCCCCAGCACCGGGGAGCTGTTTTTT. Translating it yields CASSPSPSTGELFF.

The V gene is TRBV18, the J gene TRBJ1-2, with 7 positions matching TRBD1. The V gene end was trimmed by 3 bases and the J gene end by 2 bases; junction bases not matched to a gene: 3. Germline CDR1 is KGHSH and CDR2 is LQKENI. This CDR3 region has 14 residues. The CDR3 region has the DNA TGTGCCAGCTCACCTTCGGACAGGAACTATGGCTACACCTTC. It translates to CASSPSDRNYGYTF.